These 18 T cell receptor beta chains originate from one sample sequenced in a study of identical twins listed by TCRdb under 2016. The library was built by means of 5' RACE. Reads for this sample came from an Illumina HiSeq 2000. The public reads were reanalyzed by TCRdb: fastp trimming at Q25, MiXCR alignment, in-frame beta chains only. Rows are unified per CDR3 protein, each entry keeping the most common DNA and genes. The sample table records approximately 700,000 distinct CDR3 sequences; 15% to 20% of these occur just once. Of the sample, around 12% is held by the ten largest clones. The sample also formed part of further work on T cells expressing NK-cell markers.

Sequenced input: PBMCs. The origin of the receptors is a young woman in good health.

The chain couples TRBV7-9 to TRBJ2-4; TRBD2 matches at 7 bases. Germline V CDR1 and CDR2: SEHNR, FQNEAQ (reference sequence). CDR3 length: 14 amino acids. The V gene end was trimmed by 5 bases and the J gene end by 8 bases; junction bases not matched to a gene: 9. CDR3 sequence reads: CASSLGTMSDIQYF. CDR3 nucleotide sequence: TGTGCCAGCAGCCTCGGGACTATGTCTGACATTCAGTACTTC. The full variable domain, its missing parts supplied by reference TRBV7-9 and TRBJ2-4, is DTGVSQNPRHKITKRGQNVTFRCDPISEHNRLYWYRQTLGQGPEFLTYFQNEAQLEKSRLLSDRFSAERPKGSFSTLEIQRTEQGDSAMYLCASSLGTMSDIQYFGAGTRLSVL.

In its sample, this clonotype was seen a few times. The CDR3 DNA reads as TGTGCCAGCAGCCAAGATTTAGCGGGGGCGCGGGGAGATACGCAGTATTTT. This encodes CASSQDLAGARGDTQYF. The chain has TRBV4-2 and TRBJ2-3; 9 bases agree with TRBD2. J lost 5 bases, V lost 0 bases, and 9 bases had no gene match. The CDR3 consists of 17 residues. The V gene's germline CDR1 is LGHNA and CDR2 YNFKEQ.

This chain joins TRBV27 and TRBJ2-3; possible D gene TRBD2, 7 bases. Trimming stripped 1 base from V and 3 bases from J, with 20 bases between. This CDR3 is 18 amino acids long. In germline, CDR1 is MNHEY, CDR2 SMNVEV (reference sequence). The CDR3 DNA is TGTGCCAGCAGTTTATTCGGCCTTGGGGGCGGGAGTACAGATACGCAGTATTTT. Translation gives CASSLFGLGGGSTDTQYF.

Here the CDR3 reads CASSRGLGVDGELFF. The CDR3 DNA is TGTGCCAGCTCACGAGGACTAGGGGTCGACGGGGAGCTGTTTTTT. The chain carries TRBV18 and TRBJ2-2, with TRBD2 matching 7 bases. Germline assignment: CDR1 KGHSH and CDR2 LQKENI. J gave up 7 bases and V 4 bases, and 9 bases lay outside the gene matches. This CDR3 has 15 amino acids. Full variable domain (rest looked up from reference TRBV18 and TRBJ2-2): NAGVMQNPRHLVRRRGQEARLRCSPMKGHSHVYWYRQLPEEGLKFMVYLQKENIIDESGMPKERFSAEFPKEGPSILRIQQVVRGDSAAYFCASSRGLGVDGELFFGEGSRLTVL.

The CDR3 DNA follows: TGTGCCAGCAGTAAAGGGAGCGGCATTCAGTACTTC. Translated: CASSKGSGIQYF. The chain has TRBV6-5 and TRBJ2-4; a weak D match, TRBD2 (5 bases). The CDR3 extends over 12 amino acids. The V end was cut by 5 bases, the J end by 9 bases, with 11 bases between. The germline V gene encodes CDR1 MNHEY and CDR2 SVGAGI.

This rearrangement joins TRBV20-1 to TRBJ1-2; weak D call: TRBD1 (6 bases). The CDR3 is 12 residues long. CDR1 is DFQATT and CDR2 is SNEGSKA in the germline V gene (reference sequence). Trimming shortened V by 2 bases and J by 5 bases, and 9 bases separated the two germline ends. CDR3 sequence: CSARMTGYGYTF. CDR3 sequence (DNA): TGCAGTGCTAGAATGACAGGTTATGGCTACACCTTC.

This rearrangement joins TRBV7-6 to TRBJ2-1, with D possibly matching TRBD2 (5 bases). Looked up from germline, CDR1 is SGHVS and CDR2 is FNYEAQ. The CDR3 sequence is 16 residues long. Trimming removed 5 bases from V and 0 bases from J, with 14 bases in between. CDR3 sequence: CASSDYRRTSYNEQFF. CDR3 in DNA: TGTGCCAGCAGCGACTACCGGCGGACCTCCTACAATGAGCAGTTCTTC.

The chain uses TRBV20-1 and TRBJ2-5; 8 bases match TRBD2. J was trimmed by 2 bases and V by 1 base; bases with no gene match: 9. This CDR3 comprises 16 residues. The germline gives CDR1 DFQATT, CDR2 SNEGSKA (reference sequence). The CDR3 DNA is TGCAGTGCTAGAGTGGGACCCGTAGCGGGACAAGAGACCCAGTACTTC. Translated, it gives CSARVGPVAGQETQYF.

The chain has TRBV5-1 and TRBJ1-2; the D gene is possibly TRBD1 (5 bases). Trimming took off 4 bases at V and 3 bases at J, with 16 bases between the two ends. The CDR3 extends over 15 amino acids. Germline values: CDR1 SGHRS, CDR2 YFSETQ. CDR3 in amino acids: CASSPGGGNDYGYTF. Here the CDR3 DNA reads TGCGCCAGCAGCCCGGGTGGGGGAAATGACTATGGCTACACCTTC.

V usage is TRBV4-2 and J usage is TRBJ2-1; 14 positions match TRBD2. The trim removed 2 bases at V and 3 bases at J, leaving 6 bases unmatched. Germline lookup yields CDR1 LGHNA and CDR2 YNFKEQ. The CDR3 runs 18 residues. As DNA, the CDR3 is TGTGCCAGCAGCCAAAAGGGACTAGCGGGGGTGCTCTACAATGAGCAGTTCTTC. It encodes CASSQKGLAGVLYNEQFF.

The genes are TRBV21-1 and TRBJ1-3; the DNA was not used to check the table's D call, TRBD1. TRBV21-1 counts as a pseudogene. The CDR3 totals 15 residues. CDR3: CATTGQGYSGNTIYF. The CDR3 nucleotides read TGTGCCACGACGGGACAGGGGTACTCTGGAAACACCATATATTTT.

This clonotype was seen ten or more times. V is TRBV6-2 or TRBV6-3 and J is TRBJ2-5; D uncertain. The V and J ends lost 3 bases and 5 bases respectively, with 10 bases between them. CDR1 is MNHEY and CDR2 is SVGEGT in the germline V gene. The CDR3 length is 13 residues. The CDR3 loop is CASSYAILETQYF. Here the CDR3 DNA reads TGTGCCAGCAGTTATGCCATTTTGGAGACCCAGTACTTC.

This clonotype appeared a single time. The V and J genes are TRBV5-1 and TRBJ1-1, with D perhaps TRBD1 (5 bases). V lost 1 base and J lost 3, with 16 bases in between. The germline V gene encodes CDR1 SGHRS and CDR2 YFSETQ. This CDR3 has 16 residues. This chain's CDR3 is CASSLSTPGGDTEAFF. The CDR3 bases are TGCGCCAGCAGCTTGTCGACGCCCGGAGGGGACACTGAAGCTTTCTTT.

The CDR3: CASSVSSVGETQYF. The CDR3 DNA reads TGTGCCAGCAGCGTTTCTTCGGTGGGGGAGACCCAGTACTTC. The gene calls are TRBV9 and TRBJ2-5; D gene unclear. CDR1 is SGDLS, CDR2 YYNGEE, per germline. The CDR3 runs to 14 residues. Trimming removed 2 bases from V and 5 bases from J, with 13 bases in between.

This clonotype has more than one count but fewer than ten. This sequence joins TRBV7-2 and TRBJ2-5; D remains unclear. Germline values: CDR1 SGHTA, CDR2 FQGNSA. The CDR3 is 12 residues long. Trimming stripped 5 bases from V and 5 bases from J, with 9 bases between. CDR3 loop: CASSNSWETQYF. The CDR3 DNA is TGTGCCAGCAGCAACTCGTGGGAGACCCAGTACTTC.

The CDR3: CASSVNPTGTNYGYTF. The CDR3 DNA reads TGTGCCAGCAGCGTTAACCCAACAGGGACCAACTATGGCTACACCTTC. The chain employs TRBV9 and TRBJ1-2; TRBD1 might be the D (6 bases). This CDR3 is 16 amino acids long. Trimming took 2 bases from V and 2 from J, leaving 16 bases between them. Germline V gene sequence: CDR1 SGDLS, CDR2 YYNGEE.

In this sample, this clonotype turned up a few times. The chain joins TRBV5-1 to TRBJ2-7, with D tentatively TRBD1 or TRBD2 (5 bases each). V was clipped by 0 bases and J by 5 bases, with 9 bases between them. CDR3 length: 13 amino acids. Germline CDR1 reads SGHRS; CDR2 reads YFSETQ. The DNA for the CDR3 is TGCGCCAGCAGCTTGGTGGGGGATAACGAGCAGTACTTC. Protein product: CASSLVGDNEQYF.

This clonotype was detected many times. The chain carries TRBV20-1 and TRBJ2-2; 11 nucleotides align to TRBD2. CDR1 and CDR2 (germline): DFQATT, SNEGSKA (reference sequence). The CDR3 contains 16 residues. After removal of 6 bases from V and 4 bases from J, the junction contained 10 bases not matched to a gene. This CDR3 reads CSAPSGRWAGTGELFF. DNA of the CDR3: TGCAGTGCCCCTAGCGGGAGGTGGGCTGGCACCGGGGAGCTGTTTTTT.